This entry is about one T cell receptor (beta chain). Per germline, CDR1 LNHDA and CDR2 SQIVND (reference sequence). The CDR3 is made up of 20 amino acids. V shed 1 base and J 0 bases; nucleotides not matched to a gene: 11. The data were obtained in a study of blood T cell repertoires in COVID-19. The wider study: Samples taken during acute and convalescent COVID-19 were collected in the United States, Italy and Spain.

Sequencing used immunoSEQ multiplex PCR; TCRdb keeps in-frame clones, though not all of them. The repertoire holds fewer than 200,000 clones, with roughly 80% as singletons. Those enrolled in Seattle joined during active infection and were followed longitudinally afterward. The sample consisted of peripheral blood. The chain links TRBV19 to TRBJ2-1; 11 positions match TRBD2. This receptor was taken from a woman in her 70s with COVID-19, enrolled during active disease. The CDR3 protein is CASSIGTSGSSRSSYNEQFF. CDR3 DNA: TGTGCCAGTAGTATAGGAACTAGCGGGAGTAGTCGTAGCTCCTACAATGAGCAGTTCTTC.